This T cell receptor beta chain was identified in a study of blood T cell repertoires in COVID-19. Study at large: Acute and convalescent COVID-19 specimens originated in the United States, Italy and Spain. The cDNA or gDNA used as material had been derived from T cells, B-cell-depleted T cells, or PBMCs.

Losses at the gene ends were 1 base for V and 7 bases for J; bases not matched to a gene: 4. This CDR3 has 14 residues. Germline CDR1 reads LGHNA; CDR2 reads YNFKEQ. This clone occurred a few times. Here immunoSEQ multiplex PCR was the method, and the copy in TCRdb shows in-frame clones only, minus some. The table includes approximately 190,000 clones, about 80% detected once. The sample consisted of peripheral blood. The TCR was taken from an older woman with COVID-19, enrolled during active disease. The chain combines TRBV4-2 with TRBJ1-2, with 9 bases aligning to TRBD1. The CDR3 reads CASSQGTGVLGYTF. DNA for the CDR3: TGTGCCAGCAGCCAAGGGACAGGGGTTCTTGGCTACACCTTC.